This is a list of T cell receptor beta chains from one sample in a study of blood T cell repertoires in COVID-19. The protocol was immunoSEQ multiplex PCR, while the TCRdb copy is restricted to in-frame clones and leaves out a portion. Seen here are tens of thousands of clones, roughly 80% observed once, and the top ten hold about 4.8%. Sequencing used peripheral blood. These receptor sequences come from a woman older than 75 with active or convalescent COVID-19. The conserved cysteine and the conserved F or W are not part of the CDR3 here. The order of the fields is CDR3 protein, V gene, clone size, J gene. Rows may omit the clone size; those that give it use once, few, many or a size class.

CDR3aa: ACYTGHQISGANVLT; v_gene: TRBV30; abundance: once; j_gene: TRBJ2-6
CDR3aa: ASSLSHNNNEQF; v_gene: TRBV28; abundance: -; j_gene: TRBJ2-1
CDR3aa: ASSLDRDAYGYT; v_gene: TRBV27; abundance: -; j_gene: TRBJ1-2
CDR3aa: ASSLRREWSSYEQY; v_gene: TRBV11-2; abundance: -; j_gene: TRBJ2-7
CDR3aa: ASSKAVYITSGDQETQY; v_gene: TRBV21-1; abundance: -; j_gene: TRBJ2-5
CDR3aa: ASSPVGSSYNEQF; v_gene: TRBV7-3; abundance: -; j_gene: TRBJ2-1
CDR3aa: ASSAGTSREQY; v_gene: TRBV7-3; abundance: -; j_gene: TRBJ2-7
CDR3aa: ASSEGTSGSWVGELF; v_gene: TRBV2; abundance: -; j_gene: TRBJ2-2
CDR3aa: ASSLTRQGRSEQY; v_gene: TRBV5-8; abundance: -; j_gene: TRBJ2-7
CDR3aa: ASSPPGLNTEAF; v_gene: TRBV4-1; abundance: -; j_gene: TRBJ1-1
CDR3aa: ASSSEASSGNTIY; v_gene: TRBV7-2; abundance: -; j_gene: TRBJ1-3
CDR3aa: ATSDPTGENHNEQF; v_gene: TRBV24-1; abundance: -; j_gene: TRBJ2-1
CDR3aa: ASRTGLRETQY; v_gene: TRBV27; abundance: -; j_gene: TRBJ2-5
CDR3aa: AWSVQGGTGGGNQPQH; v_gene: TRBV30; abundance: -; j_gene: TRBJ1-5
CDR3aa: ASSQMRLAGVETQY; v_gene: TRBV7-2; abundance: once; j_gene: TRBJ2-5
CDR3aa: ASSSTGETEAF; v_gene: TRBV7-9; abundance: -; j_gene: TRBJ1-1
CDR3aa: ASSSGQGARADTQY; v_gene: TRBV7-9; abundance: few; j_gene: TRBJ2-3
CDR3aa: ASSPLEYEQY; v_gene: TRBV7-9; abundance: few; j_gene: TRBJ2-7
CDR3aa: ASSVGLAGAITDTQY; v_gene: TRBV9; abundance: -; j_gene: TRBJ2-3
CDR3aa: ASSARTVQGYT; v_gene: TRBV9; abundance: once; j_gene: TRBJ1-2
CDR3aa: ASSFGWRAVDTQY; v_gene: TRBV27; abundance: few; j_gene: TRBJ2-3
CDR3aa: ATAYESSYEQY; v_gene: TRBV5-1; abundance: -; j_gene: TRBJ2-7
CDR3aa: ASSPVLHAEAF; v_gene: TRBV19; abundance: -; j_gene: TRBJ1-1
CDR3aa: ASSRTGNNQPQH; v_gene: TRBV6-2/TRBV6-3; abundance: -; j_gene: TRBJ1-5
CDR3aa: ATSGRQGSTYEQY; v_gene: TRBV24-1; abundance: -; j_gene: TRBJ2-7
CDR3aa: ASSLEARLASSSYEQY; v_gene: TRBV13; abundance: -; j_gene: TRBJ2-7
CDR3aa: ASSLVGQGFTGELF; v_gene: TRBV7-8; abundance: -; j_gene: TRBJ2-2
CDR3aa: ASSQGDSLNEQF; v_gene: TRBV14; abundance: few; j_gene: TRBJ2-1
CDR3aa: ASSLSTNNEQF; v_gene: TRBV5-1; abundance: -; j_gene: TRBJ2-1
CDR3aa: ASSTLSGISYEQY; v_gene: TRBV11-2; abundance: -; j_gene: TRBJ2-7
CDR3aa: ASSLGTGGGYEQY; v_gene: TRBV5-8; abundance: -; j_gene: TRBJ2-7
CDR3aa: ASSLESRVMSYEQY; v_gene: TRBV18; abundance: -; j_gene: TRBJ2-7
CDR3aa: ASSSPTGAIAGGETQY; v_gene: TRBV27; abundance: -; j_gene: TRBJ2-5
CDR3aa: ASSLAGGAYNEQF; v_gene: TRBV28; abundance: -; j_gene: TRBJ2-1
CDR3aa: ASSLEGRARGEQY; v_gene: TRBV7-8; abundance: once; j_gene: TRBJ2-7
CDR3aa: ASRVDSNTGELF; v_gene: TRBV2; abundance: -; j_gene: TRBJ2-2
CDR3aa: ASRPEQGNGNTIY; v_gene: TRBV5-1; abundance: few; j_gene: TRBJ1-3
CDR3aa: ASSLRASGVYNEQF; v_gene: TRBV5-1; abundance: -; j_gene: TRBJ2-1
CDR3aa: ASSTGQGRGNSPLH; v_gene: TRBV5-1; abundance: -; j_gene: TRBJ1-6
CDR3aa: ASSFSLTNEKLF; v_gene: TRBV5-1; abundance: -; j_gene: TRBJ1-4
CDR3aa: ASRPPTENTEAF; v_gene: TRBV6-5; abundance: -; j_gene: TRBJ1-1
CDR3aa: ASSPVGLAGDYNEQF; v_gene: TRBV4-1; abundance: -; j_gene: TRBJ2-1
CDR3aa: ASSPPAGGHEQF; v_gene: TRBV23-1; abundance: -; j_gene: TRBJ2-1
CDR3aa: ASGLDRGEQY; v_gene: TRBV12-5; abundance: -; j_gene: TRBJ2-7